A selection of T cell receptor beta chains follows, all from one sample in a study of long-term antiretroviral therapy in people with HIV. The data were produced by immunoSEQ multiplex PCR, yet TCRdb's version contains in-frame clones alone and is incomplete. The profile shows around 19,000 clones, more than 70% of them singletons. The starting material was unsorted PBMCs, obtained 2.4 years after starting antiretroviral therapy. These receptors originate from a man between 35 and 55 years old with HIV. CDR3s include the opening cysteine and the closing phenylalanine or tryptophan. A D gene is named only where the DNA matches it firmly. Where a row states a size, it is once, few, many or the class of an expanded clone; other rows omit it.

j_gene,abundance,v_gene,len,d_gene,CDR3nt,CDR3aa
TRBJ2-7,.,TRBV5-1,16,TRBD1,TGCGCCAGCAGCTTGGCCGCACAGGGGAACCACTACGAGCAGTACTTC,CASSLAAQGNHYEQYF
TRBJ2-7,.,TRBV4-1,15,.,TGCGCCAGCAGCCAAGACCCCATGGGGGCAGGGGAGCAGTACTTC,CASSQDPMGAGEQYF
TRBJ2-3,.,TRBV6-5,15,TRBD2,TGTGCCAGCAGCCCGGGACTAGCGGCGGGAGGTACGCAGTATTTT,CASSPGLAAGGTQYF
TRBJ1-1,.,TRBV19,13,.,TGTGCCAGTATCAAGACGGGGGCGGCTGAAGCTTTCTTT,CASIKTGAAEAFF
TRBJ2-5,.,TRBV9,14,TRBD2,TGTGCCAGCAGCAAGACTAGCGGGATAGAGACCCAGTACTTC,CASSKTSGIETQYF
TRBJ2-7,.,TRBV9,15,TRBD1,TGTGCCAGCAGCGCTTCGGACAGGCTACCCGGGGAGCAGTACTTC,CASSASDRLPGEQYF
TRBJ2-5,.,TRBV6-5,11,.,TGTGCCAGCAGTTTAGGGGATTCCCAGTACTTC,CASSLGDSQYF
TRBJ1-2,.,TRBV20-1,11,.,TGCAGTGCTAGGGGGGCAGGGGACTACACCTTC,CSARGAGDYTF
TRBJ1-2,.,TRBV27,14,TRBD1,TGTGCCAGCAGTGTCGGGACAGGGTTGGGGGGCTACACCTTC,CASSVGTGLGGYTF
TRBJ1-1,.,TRBV28,14,.,TGTGCCAGCAGTCCCCGGACGGCGAACACTGAAGCTTTCTTT,CASSPRTANTEAFF
TRBJ2-7,.,TRBV7-3,15,TRBD1,TGTGCCAGCAGCCTGACAGGGACCATTTTGGACGAGCAGTACTTC,CASSLTGTILDEQYF
TRBJ2-2,.,TRBV6-1,15,.,TGTGCCAGCAGTGGACACTTTTCGAACACCGGGGAGCTGTTTTTT,CASSGHFSNTGELFF
TRBJ2-3,.,TRBV6-4,14,TRBD1,TGTGCCAGCAGTGACACAGGGGGCACAGATACGCAGTATTTT,CASSDTGGTDTQYF
TRBJ2-7,few,TRBV2,14,.,TGTGCCAGCACCGATAGCCGGGAGTCCTACGAGCAGTACTTC,CASTDSRESYEQYF
TRBJ2-3,.,TRBV19,14,TRBD2,TGTGCCAGTATGGGCACTAGCGGGGTTGCTACGCAGTATTTT,CASMGTSGVATQYF
TRBJ2-7,.,TRBV5-6,14,TRBD2,TGTGCCAGCAGCTCCCGACTAGCGGGAGGCGAGCAGTACTTC,CASSSRLAGGEQYF
TRBJ2-7,once,TRBV18,15,.,TGTGCCAGCTCACCACCGGAGAACAGGGGAGGCGAGCAGTACTTC,CASSPPENRGGEQYF
TRBJ1-5,.,TRBV27,14,.,TGTGCCAGTTGGGGGAGGTTGAACAATCAGCCCCAGCATTTT,CASWGRLNNQPQHF
TRBJ2-5,.,TRBV2,12,.,TGTGCCAGCAGATTTAGCGGCGAGACCCAGTACTTC,CASRFSGETQYF
TRBJ1-2,.,TRBV25-1,14,.,TGTGCCAGCAGTTCCAACCTCGGGCAAGGAGGCTACACCTTC,CASSSNLGQGGYTF
TRBJ2-7,.,TRBV20-1,10,.,TGCAGTGCCGGACTGTTGGGAGAGTACTTC,CSAGLLGEYF
TRBJ2-5,.,TRBV5-4,17,TRBD2,TGTGCCAGCAGCTTGGTCGGGCGGGAGGGGGAGAGGGAGACCCAGTACTTC,CASSLVGREGERETQYF
TRBJ1-2,.,TRBV6-1,14,.,TGTGCCAGCAGTGAAGCAGGGGAGAACTATGGCTACACCTTC,CASSEAGENYGYTF